The clone carrying this TCR beta chain was seen many times. Antigen: not known. These data are taken from a study of PD-1 blockade in classical Hodgkin lymphoma. The protocol was immunoSEQ multiplex PCR, while the TCRdb copy is restricted to in-frame clones and leaves out a portion. This table has about 36,000 clones, around 63% appearing once. Regarding the study as a whole: Why the repertoires differ is still unclear, perhaps disease activity or prior therapy. Reports indicated that newly diagnosed patients had lower baseline TCR diversity than healthy donors did. Researchers reported that CD4+ TCR diversity, though not CD8+, rose significantly by C4D1.

V was shortened by 2 bases and J by 5 bases, with 12 bases between the two germline ends. The CDR3 has 15 residues. The germline CDR1 and CDR2 sequences are ENHRY and SYGVKD. All patients experienced relapse after autologous stem cell transplantation, and brentuximab vedotin exposure was variable. The TCR originated in a human donor with classical Hodgkin lymphoma. The sequenced sample was peripheral blood mononuclear cells (PBMCs), obtained before the second cycle of nivolumab. The rearrangement links TRBV10-3 to TRBJ2-2, with D unresolved. The CDR3 region is CAISERSSITGELFF. The CDR3 coding sequence is TGTGCCATCAGTGAGCGCAGCTCGATTACCGGGGAGCTGTTTTTT.